The clone carrying this TCR beta chain was counted at least ten times. The antigen is not known. This CDR3 comprises 15 residues. CDR1 is MNHNS, CDR2 SASEGT, per germline. V was pared by 3 bases and J by 1 base, with 10 bases between. Unique molecular identifiers featured in how the TCRbeta library was prepared. One entry per CDR3 protein results from TCRdb running MiXCR on the PCR reads. The data contain around 250,000 distinct CDR3 sequences, around 25% of them singletons. The data were obtained in a study of T-cell reconstitution after alpha-beta-depleted transplantation in children. Overall study results and limits: Alpha-beta T cells present about two months after transplant were reported to originate from several hundred expanded graft clones. Newly produced T cells mostly provided counts and TCRbeta diversity after one year, as hyperexpanded clones declined. Certain patients had high TCRbeta diversity at day 60, and it came from recipient T cells and thymic progenitors that survived.

The TCR sequence derives from a girl aged 2-15 years with Fanconi anemia, due to receive a stem cell transplant. This chain connects TRBV6-1 to TRBJ2-1, with D uncertain. The input for sequencing was PBMCs, taken before TCRalphabeta/CD19-depleted stem cell transplant. The CDR3 is CASSEISSSYNEQFF. CDR3 DNA sequence: TGTGCCAGCAGTGAGATTAGCTCTTCCTACAATGAGCAGTTCTTC.